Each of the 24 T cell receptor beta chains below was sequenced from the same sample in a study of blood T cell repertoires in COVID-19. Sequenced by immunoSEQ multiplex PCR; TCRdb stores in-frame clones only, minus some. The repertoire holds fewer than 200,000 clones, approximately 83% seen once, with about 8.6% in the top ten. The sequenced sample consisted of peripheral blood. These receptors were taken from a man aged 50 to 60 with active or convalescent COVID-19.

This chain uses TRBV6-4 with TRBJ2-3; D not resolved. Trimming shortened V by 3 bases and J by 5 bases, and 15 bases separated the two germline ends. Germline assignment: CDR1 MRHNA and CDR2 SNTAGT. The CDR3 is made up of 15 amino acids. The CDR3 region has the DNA TGTGCCAGCAGTGAAAGTCCTCCCCCGGGAGATACGCAGTATTTT. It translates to CASSESPPPGDTQYF.

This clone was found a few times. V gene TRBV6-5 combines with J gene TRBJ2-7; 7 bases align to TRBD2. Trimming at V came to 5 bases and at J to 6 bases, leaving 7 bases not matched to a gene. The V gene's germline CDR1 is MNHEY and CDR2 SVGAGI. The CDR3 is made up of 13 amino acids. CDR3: CASSPSAGVEQYF. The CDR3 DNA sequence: TGTGCCAGCAGTCCCTCGGCGGGAGTCGAGCAGTACTTC.

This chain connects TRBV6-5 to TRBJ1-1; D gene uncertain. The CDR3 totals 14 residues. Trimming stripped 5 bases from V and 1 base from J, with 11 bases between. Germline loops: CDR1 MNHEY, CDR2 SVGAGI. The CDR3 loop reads CASSPRGGNTEAFF. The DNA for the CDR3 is TGTGCCAGCAGTCCGCGGGGTGGGAACACTGAAGCTTTCTTT.

CDR3: CASTPMNTEAFF. The CDR3, as DNA: TGTGCCAGCACCCCAATGAACACTGAAGCTTTCTTT. The V and J genes are TRBV28 and TRBJ1-1; D is unclear. Trimming took 7 bases from V and 0 from J, leaving 6 bases between them. CDR1 MDHEN and CDR2 SYDVKM come from the germline V gene. The CDR3 has 12 residues.

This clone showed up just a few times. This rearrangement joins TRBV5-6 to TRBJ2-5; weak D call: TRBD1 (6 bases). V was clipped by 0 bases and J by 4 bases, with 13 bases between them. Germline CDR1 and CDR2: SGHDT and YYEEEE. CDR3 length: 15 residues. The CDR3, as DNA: TGTGCCAGCAGCTTGGGACTTGGGGGCCCAGAGACCCAGTACTTC. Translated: CASSLGLGGPETQYF.

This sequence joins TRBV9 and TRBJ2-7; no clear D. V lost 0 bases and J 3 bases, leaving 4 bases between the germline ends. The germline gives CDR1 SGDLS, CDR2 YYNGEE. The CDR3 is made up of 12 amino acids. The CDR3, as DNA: TGTGCCAGCAGCGTAGGAGACTACGAGCAGTACTTC. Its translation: CASSVGDYEQYF.

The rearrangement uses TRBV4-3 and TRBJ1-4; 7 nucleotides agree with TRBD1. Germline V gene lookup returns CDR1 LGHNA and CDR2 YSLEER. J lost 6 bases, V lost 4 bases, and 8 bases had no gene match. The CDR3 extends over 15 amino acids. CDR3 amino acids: CASSPSTGQDEKLFF. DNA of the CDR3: TGCGCCAGCAGCCCGTCGACCGGACAGGATGAAAAACTGTTTTTT.

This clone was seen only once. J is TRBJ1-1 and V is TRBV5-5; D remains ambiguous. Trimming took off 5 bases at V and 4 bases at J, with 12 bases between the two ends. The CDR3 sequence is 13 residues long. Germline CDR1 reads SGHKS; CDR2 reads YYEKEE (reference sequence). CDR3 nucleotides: TGTGCCAGCAGTCTACTTTTGAGCACTGAAGCTTTCTTT. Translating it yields CASSLLLSTEAFF.

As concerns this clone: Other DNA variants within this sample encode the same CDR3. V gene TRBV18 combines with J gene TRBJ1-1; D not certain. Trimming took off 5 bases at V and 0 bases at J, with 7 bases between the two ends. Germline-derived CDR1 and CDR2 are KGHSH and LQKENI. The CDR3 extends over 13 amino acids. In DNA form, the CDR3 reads TGTGCCAGCTCAACCGGGGTGAACACTGAAGCTTTCTTT. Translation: CASSTGVNTEAFF. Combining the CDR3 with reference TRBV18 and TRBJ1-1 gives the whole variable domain NAGVMQNPRHLVRRRGQEARLRCSPMKGHSHVYWYRQLPEEGLKFMVYLQKENIIDESGMPKERFSAEFPKEGPSILRIQQVVRGDSAAYFCASSTGVNTEAFFGQGTRLTVV.

Here the CDR3 reads CATNKAGGLYEQYF. The CDR3 DNA is TGTGCCACTAACAAGGCAGGGGGCTTATACGAGCAGTACTTC. V and J are TRBV28 and TRBJ2-7, with 8 bases identical to TRBD1. The CDR3 totals 14 residues. V trimming: 10 bases; J trimming: 4 bases; junction bases outside the gene matches: 12. Germline CDR1 MDHEN, CDR2 SYDVKM.

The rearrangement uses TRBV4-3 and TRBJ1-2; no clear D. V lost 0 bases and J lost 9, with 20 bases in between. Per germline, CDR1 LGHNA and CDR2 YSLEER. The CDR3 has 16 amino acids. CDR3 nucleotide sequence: TGCGCCAGCAGCCAAGATGCGGGCGCGAGAACACTAAGCTACACCTTC. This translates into CASSQDAGARTLSYTF.

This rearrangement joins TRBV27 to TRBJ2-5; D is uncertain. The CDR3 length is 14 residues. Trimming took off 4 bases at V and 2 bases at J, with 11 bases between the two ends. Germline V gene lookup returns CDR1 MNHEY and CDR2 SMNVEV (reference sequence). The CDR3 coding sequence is TGTGCCAGCAGTTCAAGACAAACACAAGAGACCCAGTACTTC. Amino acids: CASSSRQTQETQYF.

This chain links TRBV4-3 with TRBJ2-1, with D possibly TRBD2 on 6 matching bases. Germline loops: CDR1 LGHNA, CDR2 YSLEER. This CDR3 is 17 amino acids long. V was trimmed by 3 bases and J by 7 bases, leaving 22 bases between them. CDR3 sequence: CASSHDAIAGSVNEQFF. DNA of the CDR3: TGCGCCAGCAGCCATGATGCCATCGCGGGGTCGGTAAATGAGCAGTTCTTC.

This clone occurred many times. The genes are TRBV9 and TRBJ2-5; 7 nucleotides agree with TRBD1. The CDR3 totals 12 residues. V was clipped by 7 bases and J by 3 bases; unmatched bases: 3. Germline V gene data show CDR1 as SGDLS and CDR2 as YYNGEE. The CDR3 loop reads CASGGQEETQYF. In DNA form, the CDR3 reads TGTGCCAGCGGTGGACAGGAAGAGACCCAGTACTTC. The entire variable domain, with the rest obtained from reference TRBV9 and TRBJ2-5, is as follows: DSGVTQTPKHLITATGQRVTLRCSPRSGDLSVYWYQQSLDQGLQFLIQYYNGEERAKGNILERFSAQQFPDLHSELNLSSLELGDSALYFCASGGQEETQYFGPGTRLLVL.

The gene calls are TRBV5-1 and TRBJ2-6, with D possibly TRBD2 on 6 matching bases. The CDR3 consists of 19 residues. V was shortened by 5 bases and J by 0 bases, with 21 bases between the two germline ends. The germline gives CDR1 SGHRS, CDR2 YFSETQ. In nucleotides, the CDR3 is TGCGCCAGCAGTTTCACCTCCGGGACTCCCGCCTCTGGGGCCAACGTCCTGACTTTC. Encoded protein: CASSFTSGTPASGANVLTF.

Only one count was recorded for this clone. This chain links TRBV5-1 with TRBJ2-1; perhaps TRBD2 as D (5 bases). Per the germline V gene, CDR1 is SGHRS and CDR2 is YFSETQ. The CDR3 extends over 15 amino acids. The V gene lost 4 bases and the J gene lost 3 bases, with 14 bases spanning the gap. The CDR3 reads CASSAAPDYYNEQFF. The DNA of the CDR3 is TGCGCCAGCAGCGCCGCCCCCGACTACTACAATGAGCAGTTCTTC.

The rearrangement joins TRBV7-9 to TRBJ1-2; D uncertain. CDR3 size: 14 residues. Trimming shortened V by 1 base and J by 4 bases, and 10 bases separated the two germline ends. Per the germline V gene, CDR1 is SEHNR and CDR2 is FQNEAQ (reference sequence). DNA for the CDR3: TGTGCCAGCAGCTTAGTGGCGGGATCCTATGGCTACACCTTC. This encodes CASSLVAGSYGYTF.

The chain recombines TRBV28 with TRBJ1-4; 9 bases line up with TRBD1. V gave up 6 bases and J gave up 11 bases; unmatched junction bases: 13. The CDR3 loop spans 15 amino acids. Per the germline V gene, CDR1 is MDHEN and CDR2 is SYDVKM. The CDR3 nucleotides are TGTGCCAGCAGGGAGTCGGGGACAGGGTTTAGGAAACTGTTTTTT. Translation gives CASRESGTGFRKLFF.

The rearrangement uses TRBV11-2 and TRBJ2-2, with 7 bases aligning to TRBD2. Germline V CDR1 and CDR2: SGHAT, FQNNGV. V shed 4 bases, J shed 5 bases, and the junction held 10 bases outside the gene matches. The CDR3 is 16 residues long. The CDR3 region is CASSSFTGGQTGELFF. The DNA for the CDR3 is TGTGCCAGCAGCTCCTTTACGGGAGGTCAAACCGGGGAGCTGTTTTTT. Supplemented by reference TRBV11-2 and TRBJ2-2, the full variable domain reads EAGVAQSPRYKIIEKRQSVAFWCNPISGHATLYWYQQILGQGPKLLIQFQNNGVVDDSQLPKDRFSAERLKGVDSTLKIQPAKLEDSAVYLCASSSFTGGQTGELFFGEGSRLTVL.

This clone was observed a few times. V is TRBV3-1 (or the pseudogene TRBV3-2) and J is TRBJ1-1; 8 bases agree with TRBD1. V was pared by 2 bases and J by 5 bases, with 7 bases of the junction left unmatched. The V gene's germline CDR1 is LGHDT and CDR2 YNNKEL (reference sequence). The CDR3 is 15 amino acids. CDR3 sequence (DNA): TGTGCCAGCAGCCAACCCCAGGGGGCGCGAACTGAAGCTTTCTTT. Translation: CASSQPQGARTEAFF.

CDR3 amino acids: CASNSLGFGGTEAFF. CDR3 DNA sequence: TGTGCCAGCAATTCGTTGGGCTTTGGAGGCACTGAAGCTTTCTTT. The J gene is TRBJ1-1, the V gene TRBV6-6; D not certain. Germline assignment: CDR1 MNHNY and CDR2 SVGAGI (reference sequence). CDR3 length equals 15 residues. The V and J ends lost 7 bases and 4 bases respectively, with 19 bases between them.

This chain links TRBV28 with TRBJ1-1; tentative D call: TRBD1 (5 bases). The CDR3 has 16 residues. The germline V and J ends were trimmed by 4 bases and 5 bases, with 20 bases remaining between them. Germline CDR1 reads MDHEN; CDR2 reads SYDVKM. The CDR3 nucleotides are TGTGCCAGCAGTTCATCCGGAGGGGCCTTAATGACTGAAGCTTTCTTT. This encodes CASSSSGGALMTEAFF. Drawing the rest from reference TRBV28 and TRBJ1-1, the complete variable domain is DVKVTQSSRYLVKRTGEKVFLECVQDMDHENMFWYRQDPGLGLRLIYFSYDVKMKEKGDIPEGYSVSREKKERFSLILESASTNQTSMYLCASSSSGGALMTEAFFGQGTRLTVV.

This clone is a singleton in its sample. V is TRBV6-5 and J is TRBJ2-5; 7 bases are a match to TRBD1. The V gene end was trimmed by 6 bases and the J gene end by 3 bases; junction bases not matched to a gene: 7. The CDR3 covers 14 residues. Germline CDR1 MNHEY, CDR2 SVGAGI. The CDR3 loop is CASRDLGGEETQYF. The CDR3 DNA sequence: TGTGCCAGCAGGGATCTAGGGGGCGAAGAGACCCAGTACTTC.

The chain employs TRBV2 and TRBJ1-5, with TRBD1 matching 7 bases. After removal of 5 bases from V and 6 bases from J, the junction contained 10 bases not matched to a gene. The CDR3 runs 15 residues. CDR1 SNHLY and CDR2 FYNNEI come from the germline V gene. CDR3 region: CASSIETGEAQPQHF. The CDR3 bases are TGTGCCAGCAGTATAGAAACAGGGGAGGCTCAGCCCCAGCATTTT.